These T cell receptor beta chains were read from a single sample in a study of blood T cells in healthy people across ages. TCRdb re-analysed the 5' RACE reads in MiXCR, keeping a single row per CDR3 protein. Of about 1.7 million distinct CDR3 sequences in the sample, over 25% were seen once. Sequencing was carried out using blood. The receptor set was obtained from a woman in her 30s in good health. Each CDR3 is given with its conserved first and last residue. Each record gives: D gene, J gene, V gene, CDR3 length, clone size, CDR3 protein, CDR3 DNA. D genes are given only for firm matches. Where a row states a size, it is once, few, many or the class of an expanded clone; other rows omit it.

- TRBJ2-5 TRBV9 14 few CACSLQGIQETQYF TGTGCCTGCAGCTTACAGGGAATCCAAGAGACCCAGTACTTC
- TRBJ2-7 TRBV29-1 12 many CSAGPWPYEQYF TGCAGCGCTGGTCCCTGGCCCTACGAGCAGTACTTC
- TRBJ1-1 TRBV10-3 13 - CAISEVRNTEAFF TGTGCCATCAGTGAAGTCCGGAACACTGAAGCTTTCTTT
TRBD2 TRBJ2-7 TRBV12-3/TRBV12-4 15 many CASSADSGGAREQYF TGTGCCAGCAGTGCCGACAGCGGGGGGGCCAGGGAGCAGTACTTC
- TRBJ1-5 TRBV3-1 12 - CASSQPRQPQHF TGTGCCAGCAGCCAACCGCGTCAGCCCCAGCATTTT
TRBD2 TRBJ2-1 TRBV20-1 13 - CSEGLAGANEQFF TGCAGTGAGGGACTAGCGGGGGCTAATGAGCAGTTCTTC
- TRBJ2-7 TRBV6-2/TRBV6-3 14 many CASSQTRANYEQYF TGTGCCAGCAGTCAGACGAGGGCTAACTACGAGCAGTACTTC
- TRBJ2-1 TRBV29-1 15 once CSVVRGTAGFNEQFF TGCAGCGTTGTTCGGGGAACAGCGGGCTTCAATGAGCAGTTCTTC
TRBD1 TRBJ2-3 TRBV28 14 few CASSSGTGVDTQYF TGTGCCAGCAGTTCCGGGACAGGGGTAGATACGCAGTATTTT
- TRBJ2-3 TRBV20-1 16 - CSAPLTTGTGPDTQYF TGCAGTGCCCCGCTCACTACAGGGACCGGCCCAGATACGCAGTATTTT
- TRBJ2-5 TRBV4-3 17 few CASSQVPPNLKQETQYF TGCGCCAGCAGCCAAGTCCCACCGAACCTCAAGCAAGAGACCCAGTACTTC
TRBD2 TRBJ2-1 TRBV11-2 18 - CASSGGGAGAISYNEQFF TGTGCCAGCAGCGGCGGGGGAGCGGGGGCCATATCCTACAATGAGCAGTTCTTC
- TRBJ1-2 TRBV20-1 11 few CSAREQTGYTF TGCAGTGCTAGAGAACAGACAGGCTACACCTTC
- TRBJ1-3 TRBV20-1 14 - CSAGGGSSGNTIYF TGCAGTGCTGGAGGGGGGAGCTCTGGAAACACCATATATTTT
- TRBJ2-1 TRBV20-1 13 many CSASRAVYNEQFF TGCAGTGCTAGCCGAGCGGTCTACAATGAGCAGTTCTTC
TRBD1 TRBJ1-4 TRBV6-1 17 - CASSPRDRGRNNEKLFF TGTGCCAGCAGCCCCCGGGACAGGGGGCGCAATAATGAAAAACTGTTTTTT
- TRBJ2-1 TRBV21-1 13 few CASNSSGDNEQFF TGTGCCAGCAACTCGAGCGGGGACAATGAGCAGTTCTTC
TRBD1 TRBJ1-1 TRBV7-2 13 few CASSSRQGREAFF TGTGCCAGCAGCTCCAGACAGGGCCGTGAAGCTTTCTTT
TRBD2 TRBJ2-1 TRBV6-1 16 few CASSGTSGGPDNEQFF TGTGCCAGCAGCGGTACTAGCGGGGGGCCGGACAATGAGCAGTTCTTC
TRBD2 TRBJ2-4 TRBV7-2 14 many CASSQRSAGEEQYF TGTGCCAGCAGCCAACGGTCGGCGGGGGAAGAGCAGTACTTC
TRBD1 TRBJ2-1 TRBV7-3 14 - CADRGPPSYNEQFF TGTGCCGACAGGGGCCCCCCCTCCTACAATGAGCAGTTCTTC
- TRBJ2-5 TRBV7-9 14 few CASSSPRGDETQYF TGTGCCAGCAGCTCTCCTAGGGGAGACGAGACCCAGTACTTC
- TRBJ1-5 TRBV20-1 15 few CSARGVDYSNQPQHF TGCAGTGCTAGAGGGGTGGATTATAGCAATCAGCCCCAGCATTTT
- TRBJ1-5 TRBV24-1 13 - CATSDPTGGVQHF TGTGCCACCAGTGACCCGACAGGTGGAGTCCAGCATTTT
- TRBJ2-7 TRBV6-1 15 many CASSHRDGGTYEQYF TGTGCCAGCAGTCACCGGGACGGAGGGACCTACGAGCAGTACTTC
- TRBJ1-5 TRBV10-3 13 - CVISERLNQPQHF TGTGTCATCAGTGAGCGCCTCAATCAGCCCCAGCATTTT
- TRBJ1-4 TRBV6-5 13 few CASSSALNEKLFF TGTGCCAGCAGCTCGGCGCTGAATGAAAAACTGTTTTTT
- TRBJ2-1 TRBV9 9 many CASCNEQFF TGTGCCAGCTGCAATGAGCAGTTCTTC
- TRBJ2-1 TRBV20-1 12 - CSARPILREQFF TGCAGTGCTAGACCGATACTTCGTGAGCAGTTCTTC
- TRBJ2-3 TRBV29-1 13 - CSVRSRSTDTKYF TGCAGCGTGAGGTCACGCAGCACAGATACGAAGTATTTT
- TRBJ2-2 TRBV14 13 - CASSQQYTGELFF TGTGCCAGCAGCCAACAGTACACCGGGGAGCTGTTTTTT
- TRBJ2-3 TRBV6-6 14 many CASRVSRPQDTQYF TGTGCCAGCAGGGTTTCTCGCCCACAGGATACGCAGTATTTT
- TRBJ1-1 TRBV20-1 12 many CSARVGDTEAFF TGCAGTGCTAGAGTTGGGGACACTGAAGCTTTCTTT
- TRBJ2-7 TRBV6-2/TRBV6-3 14 - CASRERKSSYEQYF TGTGCCAGCCGGGAGCGGAAGAGCTCCTACGAGCAGTACTTC
TRBD2 TRBJ2-1 TRBV20-1 15 - CSASRSGGNYNEQFF TGCAGTGCTAGCAGGAGCGGGGGGAATTACAATGAGCAGTTCTTC
- TRBJ2-5 TRBV21-1 14 - CANPVAVSYNEQYF TGTGCCAACCCTGTAGCGGTCTCCTACAATGAGCAGTACTTC
TRBD2 TRBJ2-1 TRBV14 14 - CASSRAGGPNEQFF TGTGCCAGCAGCCGGGCGGGAGGGCCGAATGAGCAGTTCTTC
- TRBJ1-1 TRBV5-1 15 - CASGLGGGGTTEAFF TGCGCCAGCGGCCTGGGGGGGGGTGGTACCACTGAAGCTTTCTTT
- TRBJ2-3 TRBV11-2 12 few CASSLVFGTQYF TGTGCCAGCAGCCTGGTGTTTGGTACGCAGTATTTT
- TRBJ1-5 TRBV12-3/TRBV12-4 14 - CASSLARGEQPQHF TGTGCCAGCAGTTTAGCCAGGGGAGAACAGCCCCAGCATTTT
- TRBJ2-5 TRBV5-5 16 once CASSWTPTGAGETQYF TGTGCCAGCAGCTGGACCCCCACGGGGGCAGGAGAGACCCAGTACTTC
TRBD1 TRBJ2-7 TRBV5-1 14 - CASGPGQGQYEQYF TGCGCCAGCGGACCGGGACAGGGCCAATACGAGCAGTACTTC
- TRBJ1-1 TRBV5-1 11 - CASSFKGEAFF TGCGCCAGCAGCTTTAAGGGAGAAGCTTTCTTT
- TRBJ1-1 TRBV7-3 12 - CASSPSAAEAFF TGTGCCAGCAGCCCGTCGGCCGCTGAAGCTTTCTTT
- TRBJ1-4 TRBV11-2 15 few CASSLDTGYNEKLFF TGTGCCAGCAGCTTAGACACAGGATATAATGAAAAACTGTTTTTT
- TRBJ1-5 TRBV2 14 - CASSDSGANQPQHF TGTGCCAGCAGTGATTCAGGGGCAAACCAGCCCCAGCATTTT
- TRBJ2-2 TRBV20-1 15 - CSARGDYQNTGELFF TGCAGTGCTAGAGGTGACTACCAAAACACCGGGGAGCTGTTTTTT
- TRBJ2-7 TRBV30 14 - CAWRLQGTTYEQYF TGTGCCTGGCGCCTACAGGGTACCACCTACGAGCAGTACTTC